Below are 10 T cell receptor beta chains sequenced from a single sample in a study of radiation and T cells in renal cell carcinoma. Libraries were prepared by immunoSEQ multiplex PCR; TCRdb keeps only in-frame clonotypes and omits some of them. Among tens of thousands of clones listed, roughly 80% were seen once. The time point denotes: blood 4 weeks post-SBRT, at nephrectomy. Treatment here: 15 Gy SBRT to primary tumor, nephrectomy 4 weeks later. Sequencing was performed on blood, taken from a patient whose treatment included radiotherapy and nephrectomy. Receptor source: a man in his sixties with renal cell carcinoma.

CDR3 residues: CASSEGQSSSGELFF. Here the CDR3 DNA reads TGTGCCAGCAGTGAAGGGCAGAGCAGTAGCGGGGAGCTGTTTTTT. The chain employs TRBV25-1 and TRBJ2-2; no definite D call. Germline assignment: CDR1 MGHDK and CDR2 SYGVNS. The V end lost 2 bases, the J end lost 7 bases, and 14 bases lay between the germline ends. CDR3 size: 15 residues.

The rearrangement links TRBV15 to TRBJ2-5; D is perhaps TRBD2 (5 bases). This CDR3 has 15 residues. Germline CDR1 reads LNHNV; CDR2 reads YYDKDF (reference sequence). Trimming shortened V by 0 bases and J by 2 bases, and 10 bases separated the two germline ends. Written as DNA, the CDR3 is TGTGCCACCAGCAGAGATTCTCGGGGACAAGAGACCCAGTACTTC. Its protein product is CATSRDSRGQETQYF.

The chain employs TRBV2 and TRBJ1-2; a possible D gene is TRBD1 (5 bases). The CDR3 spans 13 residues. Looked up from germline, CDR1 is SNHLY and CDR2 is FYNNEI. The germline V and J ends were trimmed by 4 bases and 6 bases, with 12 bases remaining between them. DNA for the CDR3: TGTGCCAGCAGTGCAGGGTATGGAGATGGCTACACCTTC. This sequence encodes CASSAGYGDGYTF.

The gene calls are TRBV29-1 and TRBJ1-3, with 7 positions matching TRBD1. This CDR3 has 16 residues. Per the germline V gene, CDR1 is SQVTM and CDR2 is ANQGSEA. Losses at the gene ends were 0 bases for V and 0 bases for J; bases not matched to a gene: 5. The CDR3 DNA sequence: TGCAGCGTTGAAGATTACAGGGGCATCTCTGGAAACACCATATATTTT. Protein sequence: CSVEDYRGISGNTIYF.

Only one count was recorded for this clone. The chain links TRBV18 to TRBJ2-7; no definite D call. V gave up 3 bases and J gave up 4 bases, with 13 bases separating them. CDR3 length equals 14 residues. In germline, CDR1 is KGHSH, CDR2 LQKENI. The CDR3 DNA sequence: TGTGCCAGCTCACCCTCTGCACTGGGATACGAGCAGTACTTC. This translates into CASSPSALGYEQYF.

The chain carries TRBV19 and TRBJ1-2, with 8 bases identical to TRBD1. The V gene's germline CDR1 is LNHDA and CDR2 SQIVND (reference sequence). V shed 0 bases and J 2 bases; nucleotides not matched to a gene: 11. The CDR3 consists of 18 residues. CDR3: CASSIEYRAGGWNYGYTF. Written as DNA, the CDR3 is TGTGCCAGTAGTATAGAATACCGAGCAGGGGGCTGGAACTATGGCTACACCTTC.

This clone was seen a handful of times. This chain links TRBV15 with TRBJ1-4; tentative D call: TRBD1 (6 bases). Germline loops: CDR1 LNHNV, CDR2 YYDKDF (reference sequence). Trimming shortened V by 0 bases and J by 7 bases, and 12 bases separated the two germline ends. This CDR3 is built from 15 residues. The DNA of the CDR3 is TGTGCCACCAGCAGAGAACAGGTACAGGGTGAAAAACTGTTTTTT. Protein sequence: CATSREQVQGEKLFF.

The CDR3 loop is CASSLRQRGQETQYF. CDR3 DNA: TGTGCCAGCAGTTTACGTCAGCGGGGCCAAGAGACCCAGTACTTC. V and J are TRBV28 and TRBJ2-5; 7 nucleotides align to TRBD2. Germline V gene lookup returns CDR1 MDHEN and CDR2 SYDVKM. The J segment lost 1 base and the V segment lost 2 bases, leaving 4 bases of the junction unmatched. The CDR3 totals 15 residues.

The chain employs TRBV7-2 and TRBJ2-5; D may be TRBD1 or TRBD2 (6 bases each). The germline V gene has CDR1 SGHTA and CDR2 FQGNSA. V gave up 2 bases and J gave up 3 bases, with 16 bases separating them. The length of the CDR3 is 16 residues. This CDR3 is CASSLIGGGGKETQYF. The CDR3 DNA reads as TGTGCCAGCAGCTTAATAGGGGGAGGTGGAAAAGAGACCCAGTACTTC.

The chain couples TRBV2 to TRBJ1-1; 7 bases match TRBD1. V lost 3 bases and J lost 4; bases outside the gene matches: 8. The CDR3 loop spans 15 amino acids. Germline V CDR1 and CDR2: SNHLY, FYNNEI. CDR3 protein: CASSEPTGRGTEAFF. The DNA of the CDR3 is TGTGCCAGCAGTGAGCCGACAGGGAGGGGCACTGAAGCTTTCTTT.